A selection of T cell receptor beta chains follows, all from one sample in a study of cytomegalovirus exposure and HLA in healthy donors. The assay was immunoSEQ multiplex PCR, and TCRdb's table has in-frame clones only and misses some. Of under 200,000 clones listed, under 95% are singletons. Material for sequencing was PBMCs. The receptor set was obtained from a woman aged 18-35 years in good health and CMV-seropositive. The CDR3 runs from the conserved cysteine through the conserved F or W. The D gene is left open where the match is weak. Clone size is stated in some rows and not others, as once, few, many or a class when expanded.

NA NA TRBJ2-7 TRBV2 TGTGCCAGCAGTGAAAGAGAGGGGGAAATCACCTACGAGCAGTACTTC CASSEREGEITYEQYF
NA NA TRBJ1-2 TRBV5-1 TGCGCCAGCAGCTACCCCGACGCCGGGAGTTATGGCTACACCTTC CASSYPDAGSYGYTF
NA NA TRBJ2-2 TRBV7-2 TGTGCCAGCAGTCGAGCGGGCACCGGGGAGCTGTTTTTT CASSRAGTGELFF
NA NA TRBJ2-7 TRBV27 TGTGCCAGCAGTCAAGGGGGGGGTTTCGCACAGTACTTC CASSQGGGFAQYF
NA TRBD1 TRBJ1-2 TRBV19 TGTGCCAGTAGTATAGAACGACAGGGAAACTATGGCTACACCTTC CASSIERQGNYGYTF
NA TRBD1 TRBJ1-2 TRBV5-4 TGTGCCAGCAGGACAGGGGGTAACTATGGCTACACCTTC CASRTGGNYGYTF
once NA TRBJ2-3 TRBV2 TGTGCCAGCATGGTGGACTTCCGTAGCACAGATACGCAGTATTTT CASMVDFRSTDTQYF
NA TRBD2 TRBJ2-1 TRBV13 TGTGCCAGCAGCTTTCTCCTCCCTAGCGGTCACAATGAGCAGTTCTTC CASSFLLPSGHNEQFF
NA NA TRBJ1-4 TRBV19 TGTGCCAGTAGTCCATCTGGGCGGGGACCCCCTTCAACTAATGAAAAACTGTTTTTT CASSPSGRGPPSTNEKLFF
NA NA TRBJ2-4 TRBV6-6 TGTGCCAGCACCGGGACAATGCAGACCAAAAACATTCAGTACTTC CASTGTMQTKNIQYF
NA TRBD1 TRBJ1-2 TRBV5-4 TGTGCCAGCAGCCCCAGGGACAGCTGGACGGGGGGCTACACCTTC CASSPRDSWTGGYTF
NA NA TRBJ2-3 TRBV5-4 TGTGCCAGCAGCTTGGGGGCAATAACAGATACGCAGTATTTT CASSLGAITDTQYF
NA NA TRBJ2-1 TRBV14 TGTGCCAGCAGCCAAGTCCCCGGGGGTCTAGGTGAGCAGTTCTTC CASSQVPGGLGEQFF
NA NA TRBJ2-7 TRBV30 TGTGCCTGGAGTGTAGACTGGAAGGTGCAGTACTTC CAWSVDWKVQYF
once NA TRBJ2-7 TRBV5-4 TGTGCCAGCAGCTTTGAACAGACCTACGAGCAGTACTTC CASSFEQTYEQYF
NA NA TRBJ2-2 TRBV27 TGTGCCAGCAGTCCCCAGGTGGCAGGCGGGGAGCTGTTTTTT CASSPQVAGGELFF
once TRBD1 TRBJ1-2 TRBV4-2 TGTGCCAGCAGCCCACAGACAGGGGGGCTCAGCTATGGCTACACCTTC CASSPQTGGLSYGYTF
NA TRBD1 TRBJ2-3 TRBV30 TGTGCCTGGAGTGCGGGGACAGGGGGGGCAGATACGCAGTATTTT CAWSAGTGGADTQYF
NA TRBD1 TRBJ2-3 TRBV4-1 TGCGCCAGCGGGACAGGCCCTTCCACAGATACGCAGTATTTT CASGTGPSTDTQYF
NA TRBD2 TRBJ2-5 TRBV11-3 TGTGCCAGCAGCTTAGGACTAGCGACAGAAGAGACCCAGTACTTC CASSLGLATEETQYF
NA NA TRBJ2-6 TRBV29-1 TGCAGCGTTGAAAGACAGGCACCTGGGGCCAACGTCCTGACTTTC CSVERQAPGANVLTF
few TRBD1 TRBJ1-2 TRBV2 TGTGCCAGCAGGGCTGACAGGGCGAGCTACACCTTC CASRADRASYTF
NA TRBD2 TRBJ2-3 TRBV7-9 TGTGCCAGCAGCCCGCGACTAGCGGTGTACACAGATACGCAGTATTTT CASSPRLAVYTDTQYF
NA NA TRBJ1-1 TRBV6-6 TGTGCCAGCAGTTACTTGGCCCAAGACATTCCCGACCGATTCTTT CASSYLAQDIPDRFF
NA NA TRBJ2-3 TRBV4-2 TGTGCCAGCAGCCAAGATTTGGGGACTAGCACAGATACGCAGTATTTT CASSQDLGTSTDTQYF
NA NA TRBJ1-1 TRBV30 TGTGCCTGGAGTAGCGGCGGAGGCACTGAAGCTTTCTTT CAWSSGGGTEAFF
NA TRBD1 TRBJ2-6 TRBV7-9 TGTGCCAGCAGCTTACGGACAGGGGGCTTGGATGGGGCCAACGTCCTGACTTTC CASSLRTGGLDGANVLTF
NA NA TRBJ2-5 TRBV7-8 TGTGCCAGCAGCTCTGGCCCTCAAGAGACCCAGTACTTC CASSSGPQETQYF
NA NA TRBJ2-7 TRBV2 TGTGCCAGCGGCTTGGGAGCCAGAGCCTACGAGCAGTACTTC CASGLGARAYEQYF
NA TRBD2 TRBJ2-3 TRBV10-3 TGTGCCATCAGTCCCGGGACTAGCGGGAGAACAGATACGCAGTATTTT CAISPGTSGRTDTQYF
NA TRBD1 TRBJ1-2 TRBV4-1 TGCGCCAGCAGCCAAGTTACACAGGGGTTCTATGGCTACACCTTC CASSQVTQGFYGYTF
NA TRBD1 TRBJ1-4 TRBV27 TGTGCCAGCAGTTTAACAGGGGGGCTGAGTGAAAAACTGTTTTTT CASSLTGGLSEKLFF
NA TRBD2 TRBJ2-5 TRBV4-3 TGCGCCAGCAGCCAAGGAGGGCTCGTTCTAGCGGGAGGGGGGGAGACCCAGTACTTC CASSQGGLVLAGGGETQYF
NA TRBD1 TRBJ1-2 TRBV10-2 TGCGCCAGCAGCCCCGCCAGGGGGTATGGCTACACCTTC CASSPARGYGYTF
NA TRBD1 TRBJ1-5 TRBV4-2 TGTGCCAGCAGCCCAGACGGACAGGGGGGGCAGCCCCAGCATTTT CASSPDGQGGQPQHF
NA TRBD1 TRBJ1-5 TRBV27 TGTGCCAGCAGACCGACAGGGCTCAGCAATCAGCCCCAGCATTTT CASRPTGLSNQPQHF
NA NA TRBJ2-7 TRBV6-5 TGTGCCAGCAGTTACTGGACGGACAGTTCCTACGAGCAGTACTTC CASSYWTDSSYEQYF
NA NA TRBJ2-2 TRBV19 TGTGCCAGCAGGGGCCCCGCGAACACCGGGGAGCTGTTTTTT CASRGPANTGELFF
NA TRBD2 TRBJ2-1 TRBV2 TGTGCCAGCAGTGAACCCAGCGGGGTATCTGTGCAGTTCTTC CASSEPSGVSVQFF
NA NA TRBJ2-5 TRBV7-9 TGTGCCAGCAGCTTCGCGTTGGGTAAACAGGGTAGGGGTCGAGAGACCCAGTACTTC CASSFALGKQGRGRETQYF
NA NA TRBJ2-1 TRBV28 TGTGCCAGCAGTTTGGGGCTTCTCAATGAGCAGTTCTTC CASSLGLLNEQFF
once NA TRBJ1-1 TRBV4-1 TGCGCCAGCAGCCAAGGGAGGGCCGGGAGGATGAACACTGAAGCTTTCTTT CASSQGRAGRMNTEAFF
NA NA TRBJ2-6 TRBV27 TGTGCCAGCAGTCCCCGGACTCTCTCTGGGGCCAACGTCCTGACTTTC CASSPRTLSGANVLTF
NA NA TRBJ1-1 TRBV10-3 TGTGCCATCGGGGAGGGGAACACTGAAGCTTTCTTT CAIGEGNTEAFF
once TRBD1 TRBJ2-1 TRBV11-2 TGTGCCAGCAGCTCAAGACAGGGGTACAATGAGCAGTTCTTC CASSSRQGYNEQFF
NA NA TRBJ1-5 TRBV7-9 TGTGCCAGCAGCTTAGCACTTCAGGAACCAGGAGGGGTGCAGCCCCAGCATTTT CASSLALQEPGGVQPQHF
NA TRBD1 TRBJ1-2 TRBV18 TGTGCCAGCTCACCACTCGACAGGGCCCCCCACTATGGCTACACCTTC CASSPLDRAPHYGYTF
NA NA TRBJ1-4 TRBV2 TGTGCCAGCAGTGATAGGACGGCGGGACCTGAAAAACTGTTTTTT CASSDRTAGPEKLFF
NA TRBD2 TRBJ2-7 TRBV28 TGTGCCAGCAGCCTGGGCGGAGCGGGGGGGACCTACGAGCAGTACTTC CASSLGGAGGTYEQYF